This record concerns one T cell receptor beta chain sequence. The junction does not match germline at one end; this may be a read error. The entry originates in a study of blood T cells in healthy people across ages. A J-beta primer mix and a sample-barcoded 5' primer were used in a second PCR of about 7 to 12 cycles. MiXCR, run by TCRdb on the 5' RACE reads, gives a single entry per CDR3 protein. The sample lists approximately 490,000 distinct CDR3 sequences, 24% occurring once. The CDR3 spans 16 residues. In germline, CDR1 is MDHEN, CDR2 SYDVKM. This sample also appeared in a second study, on T cells of mothers and their children.

V gene TRBV28 combines with J gene TRBJ2-3, with D uncertain. This TCR came from a boy between 10 and 17 years old in good health. The sample was blood. This chain's CDR3 is CAGSFGRRGTTDTQYF. For the CDR3, the DNA is TGTGCCGGCAGTTTCGGTCGACGAGGAACCACAGATACGCAGTATTTT.